One and the same sample provided the 17 T cell receptor beta chains below, sequenced in a study of cytomegalovirus exposure and HLA in healthy donors. Use of 60 Vbeta and 13 Jbeta primers characterized the PCR. Assay: immunoSEQ multiplex PCR; the TCRdb copy retains only in-frame clones and omits some. The table records about 130,000 clones, 65% to 75% of them present only once. Sequences were obtained from PBMCs. These receptors came from a woman aged 50 to 60 in good health and CMV-seropositive.

The chain is built from TRBV5-1 and TRBJ1-4; possible D gene TRBD1, 6 bases. Germline CDR1 reads SGHRS; CDR2 reads YFSETQ. V was cut by 0 bases and J by 5 bases, with 11 bases left in between. This CDR3 is 15 amino acids long. For the CDR3, the DNA is TGCGCCAGCAGCTTGGCCGGACAGCTCAATGAAAAACTGTTTTTT. It codes for CASSLAGQLNEKLFF.

The chain carries TRBV7-9 and TRBJ1-1; possibly TRBD1 for D (6 bases). CDR1 is SEHNR and CDR2 is FQNEAQ in the germline V gene (reference sequence). V was clipped by 5 bases and J by 0 bases, with 10 bases between them. The CDR3 has 14 residues. Here the CDR3 reads CASSRTGMNTEAFF. CDR3 nucleotides: TGTGCCAGCAGCCGTACAGGGATGAACACTGAAGCTTTCTTT.

As DNA, the CDR3 is TGTGCCAGCACACGGGGTCTCCAAGAGACCCAGTACTTC. Its translation is CASTRGLQETQYF. This chain joins TRBV2 and TRBJ2-5, with TRBD2 as a possible D gene (5 bases). V lost 7 bases to trimming and J lost 1 base, with 10 bases between them. Germline V gene sequence: CDR1 SNHLY, CDR2 FYNNEI. This CDR3 region has 13 residues.

The chain links TRBV2 to TRBJ1-6; D is perhaps TRBD1 (6 bases). The CDR3 is 14 residues long. CDR1 and CDR2 (germline): SNHLY, FYNNEI. The V end was cut by 6 bases, the J end by 10 bases, with 16 bases between. The CDR3 reads CASSVDRNQSPLHF. The CDR3 region has the DNA TGTGCCAGCAGCGTAGACAGGAATCAATCACCCCTCCACTTT. The whole variable domain, filled in from reference TRBV2 and TRBJ1-6, reads EPEVTQTPSHQVTQMGQEVILRCVPISNHLYFYWYRQILGQKVEFLVSFYNNEISEKSEIFDDQFSVERPDGSNFTLKIRSTKLEDSAMYFCASSVDRNQSPLHFGNGTRLTVT.

V is TRBV7-2 and J is TRBJ2-3; 7 bases fit TRBD1. Germline V gives CDR1 SGHTA, CDR2 FQGNSA. Losses at the gene ends were 4 bases for V and 6 bases for J; bases not matched to a gene: 4. The CDR3 covers 13 residues. CDR3 in DNA: TGTGCCAGCAGCTCCGACAGGGTGGATACGCAGTATTTT. Residues: CASSSDRVDTQYF.

The rearrangement joins TRBV5-1 to TRBJ2-3, with D possibly matching TRBD1 (6 bases). Trimming took off 2 bases at V and 6 bases at J, with 22 bases between the two ends. Germline V gene sequence: CDR1 SGHRS, CDR2 YFSETQ. The CDR3 consists of 17 residues. For the CDR3, the DNA is TGCGCCAGCAGCTTTATACCATTCTGGGGGCAGTCTGATACGCAGTATTTT. Translating it yields CASSFIPFWGQSDTQYF.

The gene calls are TRBV27 and TRBJ2-7, with D possibly being TRBD1 (7 bases). This CDR3 has 14 amino acids. Per the germline V gene, CDR1 is MNHEY and CDR2 is SMNVEV (reference sequence). V was cut by 2 bases and J by 5 bases, with 13 bases left in between. The CDR3 nucleotides read TGTGCCAGCAGTTTACTTGGCAGGGGGGACGAGCAGTACTTC. Its translation: CASSLLGRGDEQYF.

The table lists this clone with a count of one. This chain uses TRBV5-8 with TRBJ1-5; D is possibly TRBD1 (5 bases). From germline, CDR1 is SGHTS and CDR2 YDEGEE. The CDR3 is 15 amino acids. Trimming pared 4 bases from V and 7 bases from J, leaving 18 bases between. The CDR3 spells CASSRAAGSGQPQHF. The CDR3 DNA reads as TGTGCCAGCAGCCGGGCCGCGGGGTCAGGGCAGCCCCAGCATTTT. Complete variable domain (other parts from reference TRBV5-8 and TRBJ1-5): EAGVTQSPTHLIKTRGQQATLRCSPISGHTSVYWYQQALGLGLQFLLWYDEGEERNRGNFPPRFSGRQFPNYSSELNVNALELEDSALYLCASSRAAGSGQPQHFGDGTRLSIL.

V is TRBV6-1 and J is TRBJ2-1; D might be TRBD1 (6 bases). Trimming removed 7 bases at V and 4 bases at J, with 8 bases between. The CDR3 loop spans 12 amino acids. Germline assignment: CDR1 MNHNS and CDR2 SASEGT. CDR3 loop: CASKQGYNEQFF. The CDR3 DNA follows: TGTGCCAGCAAGCAGGGGTACAATGAGCAGTTCTTC.

The chain is built from TRBV5-4 and TRBJ1-1; 8 nucleotides line up with TRBD1. The germline V gene has CDR1 SGHNT and CDR2 YYREEE (reference sequence). V shed 5 bases, J shed 6 bases, and the junction held 6 bases outside the gene matches. This CDR3 has 13 amino acids. The CDR3 region has the DNA TGTGCCAGCAGTTTCACAGGGGGAGCTGAAGCTTTCTTT. As protein: CASSFTGGAEAFF.

V and J are TRBV29-1 and TRBJ1-1; D ambiguous. This CDR3 has 12 residues. V was cut by 7 bases and J by 2 bases, with 11 bases left in between. Germline V CDR1 and CDR2: SQVTM, ANQGSEA. CDR3 bases: TGCAGCGCCGACATCGGAAACACTGAAGCTTTCTTT. This encodes CSADIGNTEAFF.

The chain has TRBV19 and TRBJ2-1, with 7 nucleotides matching TRBD2. This CDR3 is built from 16 residues. The V gene end was trimmed by 6 bases and the J gene end by 9 bases; junction bases not matched to a gene: 17. Germline V gene sequence: CDR1 LNHDA, CDR2 SQIVND (reference sequence). The CDR3 region has the DNA TGTGCCAGTAGGATTCCAGTTCTTGCGGGGGAGGGTGAGCAGTTCTTC. Translation: CASRIPVLAGEGEQFF.

The chain employs TRBV14 and TRBJ2-3; TRBD2 agrees at 7 bases. The ends lost 7 bases at V and 2 bases at J; junction bases unmatched: 6. This CDR3 comprises 14 residues. Germline loops: CDR1 SGHDN, CDR2 FVKESK. The CDR3 bases are TGTGCCAGCAAGAGCGGGGCTCCCACAGATACGCAGTATTTT. Protein product: CASKSGAPTDTQYF.

The chain uses TRBV7-8 and TRBJ2-5; 7 bases align to TRBD1. V lost 5 bases, J lost 3 bases, and 9 bases stayed unmatched. Germline CDR1 and CDR2: SGHVS and FQNEAQ. CDR3 length: 15 amino acids. CDR3: CASSTDRVAKETQYF. The CDR3 DNA follows: TGTGCCAGCAGCACAGACAGGGTAGCGAAAGAGACCCAGTACTTC.

The chain joins TRBV25-1 to TRBJ2-5; 9 positions agree with TRBD1. Germline CDR1 and CDR2: MGHDK and SYGVNS. Losses at the gene ends were 4 bases for V and 4 bases for J; bases not matched to a gene: 7. This CDR3 is 15 amino acids long. CDR3 amino acids: CASSADRGGGETQYF. The CDR3 nucleotides are TGTGCCAGCAGTGCGGACAGGGGTGGGGGAGAGACCCAGTACTTC.

J is TRBJ2-3 and V is TRBV5-1; 8 positions agree with TRBD1. The CDR3 spans 15 residues. The ends lost 5 bases at V and 3 bases at J; junction bases unmatched: 8. Germline CDR1 is SGHRS and CDR2 is YFSETQ. CDR3 DNA sequence: TGCGCCAGCAGGTCGGGACAGGACAGTACAGATACGCAGTATTTT. This codes for CASRSGQDSTDTQYF. Full variable domain (missing parts from reference TRBV5-1 and TRBJ2-3): KAGVTQTPRYLIKTRGQQVTLSCSPISGHRSVSWYQQTPGQGLQFLFEYFSETQRNKGNFPGRFSGRQFSNSRSEMNVSTLELGDSALYLCASRSGQDSTDTQYFGPGTRLTVL.

This chain uses TRBV29-1 with TRBJ1-2, with 8 bases identical to TRBD1. The CDR3 sequence is 14 residues long. With 2 bases clipped from V and 4 bases from J, the junction kept 6 bases outside the gene matches. Germline CDR1 is SQVTM and CDR2 is ANQGSEA. The CDR3 spells CSVESPGQVYGYTF. The CDR3 DNA sequence: TGCAGCGTTGAATCCCCGGGACAGGTCTATGGCTACACCTTC.